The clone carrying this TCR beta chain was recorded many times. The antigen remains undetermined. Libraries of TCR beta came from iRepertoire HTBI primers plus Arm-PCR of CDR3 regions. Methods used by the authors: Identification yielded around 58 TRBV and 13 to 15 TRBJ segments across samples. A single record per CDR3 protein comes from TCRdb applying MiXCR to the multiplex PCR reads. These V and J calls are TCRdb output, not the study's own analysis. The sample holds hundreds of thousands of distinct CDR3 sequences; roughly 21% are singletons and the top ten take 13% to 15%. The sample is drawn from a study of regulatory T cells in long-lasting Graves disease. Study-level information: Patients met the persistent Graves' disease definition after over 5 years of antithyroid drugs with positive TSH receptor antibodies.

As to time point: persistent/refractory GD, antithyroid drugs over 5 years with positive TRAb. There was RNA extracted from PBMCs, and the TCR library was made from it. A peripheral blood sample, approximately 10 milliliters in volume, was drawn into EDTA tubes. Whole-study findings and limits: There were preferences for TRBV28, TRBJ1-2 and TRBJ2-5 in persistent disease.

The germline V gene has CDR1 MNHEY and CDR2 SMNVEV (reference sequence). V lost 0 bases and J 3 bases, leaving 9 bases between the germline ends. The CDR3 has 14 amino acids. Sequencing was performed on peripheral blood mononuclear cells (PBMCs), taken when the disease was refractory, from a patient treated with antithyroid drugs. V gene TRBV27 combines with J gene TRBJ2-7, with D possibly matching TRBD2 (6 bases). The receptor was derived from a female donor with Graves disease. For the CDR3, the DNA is TGTGCCAGCAGTTTATCGGGGGGACTCTACGAGCAGTACTTC. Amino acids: CASSLSGGLYEQYF.